This T cell receptor (beta chain) was sequenced for a study of shared clonotypes between healthy human individuals. Comments on this clone: The antigen remains undetermined.

Every donor was a Caucasian adult from Nashville, Tennessee. Splitting the CD4+ cells yielded a CD45RA+ naive subset and a CD45RA-negative memory subset. Sequencing used immunoSEQ multiplex PCR; TCRdb keeps in-frame clones, though not all of them. The repertoire consists of 190,000 or so clones, with 60% to 75% occurring once and the leading ten covering 10%. General study points: Rarefaction indicated that sorted-subset sequencing remained incomplete although depth was large.

Germline values: CDR1 MNHEY, CDR2 SMNVEV (reference sequence). The length of the CDR3 is 16 residues. Trimming took 6 bases from V and 4 from J; bases not matched to a gene: 11. This receptor was obtained from a man aged 25 to 40 in good health. What was sequenced was memory CD4+ T cells sorted from blood. Subset denoted: CD45RA-negative fraction. The genes are TRBV27 and TRBJ2-1, with 8 bases aligning to TRBD2. The CDR3 protein is CASRPSIAGPYNEQFF. CDR3 sequence (DNA): TGTGCCAGCAGACCATCAATAGCGGGACCGTACAATGAGCAGTTCTTC.